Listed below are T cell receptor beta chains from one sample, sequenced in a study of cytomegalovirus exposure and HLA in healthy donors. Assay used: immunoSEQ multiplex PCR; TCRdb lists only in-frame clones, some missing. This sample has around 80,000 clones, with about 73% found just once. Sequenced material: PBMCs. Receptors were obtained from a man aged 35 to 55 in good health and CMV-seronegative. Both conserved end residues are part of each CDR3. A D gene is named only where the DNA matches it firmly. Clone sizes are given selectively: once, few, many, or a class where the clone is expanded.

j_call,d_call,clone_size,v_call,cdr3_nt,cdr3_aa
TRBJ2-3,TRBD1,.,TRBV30,TGTGCCTGGAGCCCAGGGGGCGGGACAGATACGCAGTATTTT,CAWSPGGGTDTQYF
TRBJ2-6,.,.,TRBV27,TGTGCCAGCAGTTATACAGGGAATGGTGGGGCCAACGTCCTGACTTTC,CASSYTGNGGANVLTF
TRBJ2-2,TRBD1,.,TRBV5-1,TGCGCCAGCAGCTTGACCGGGACAGGAAACACCGGGGAGCTGTTTTTT,CASSLTGTGNTGELFF
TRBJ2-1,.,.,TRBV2,TGTGCCAGCAGTCTGACTTCCTACAATGAGCAGTTCTTC,CASSLTSYNEQFF
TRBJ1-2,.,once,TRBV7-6,TGTGCCAGCAGCTTAGAGGCCAGGTCTAACTATGGCTACACCTTC,CASSLEARSNYGYTF
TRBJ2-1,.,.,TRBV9,TGTGCCAGCAGCGCAACAGGGAGCTCCTACAATGAGCAGTTCTTC,CASSATGSSYNEQFF
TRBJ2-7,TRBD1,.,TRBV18,TGTGCCAGCTCCCGGACCGACAGGGACTACGAGCAGTACTTC,CASSRTDRDYEQYF
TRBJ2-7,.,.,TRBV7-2,TGTGCCAGCAGCTTGGAGGGTTTCCACGAGCAGTACTTC,CASSLEGFHEQYF
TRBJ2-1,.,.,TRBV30,TGTGCCTGGAGGGGGACTCTGGGGCCTTACAATGAGCAGTTCTTC,CAWRGTLGPYNEQFF
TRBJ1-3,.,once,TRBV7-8,TGTGCCAGCAGCTTCCGGGCGGGCGCGGGGAACACCATATATTTT,CASSFRAGAGNTIYF
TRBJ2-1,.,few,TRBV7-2,TGTGCCAGCAGCGCGGGCCTCCCCTTCAATGAGCAGTTCTTC,CASSAGLPFNEQFF
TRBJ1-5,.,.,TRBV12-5,TGTGCTAGTGGTTTTGCGCAAACTTATAGCAATCAGCCCCAGCATTTT,CASGFAQTYSNQPQHF
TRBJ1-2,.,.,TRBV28,TGTGCCAGCAGTTTAGCGGTTCGGCAGGGCTATGGCTACACCTTC,CASSLAVRQGYGYTF
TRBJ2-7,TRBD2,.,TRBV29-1,TGCAGCGTTGAAACTAGCGGGACCTACGAGCAGTACTTC,CSVETSGTYEQYF
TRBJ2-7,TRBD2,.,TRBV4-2,TGTGCCAGCAGCCAAGATGGACTAGCGGGAGGCGAGCAGTACTTC,CASSQDGLAGGEQYF
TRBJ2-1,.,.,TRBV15,TGTGCCACCAGCAGAGGCGCGGGTAGAAATGAGCAGTTCTTC,CATSRGAGRNEQFF
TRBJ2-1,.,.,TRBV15,TGTGCCACCAGCAGAGGAGGCCAAGGTGAGCAGTTCTTC,CATSRGGQGEQFF
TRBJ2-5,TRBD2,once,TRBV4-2,TGTGCCAGCAGCCAAGAGAGGACTAGCGGCCAAGAGACCCAGTACTTC,CASSQERTSGQETQYF
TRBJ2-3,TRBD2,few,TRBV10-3,TGTGCCATCAGTGAAATAGCGGGAATGGGCACAGATACGCAGTATTTT,CAISEIAGMGTDTQYF
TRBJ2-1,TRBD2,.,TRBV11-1,TGTGCCAGCAGCTTAGTGATAGCGGGAGTTGAGCAGTTCTTC,CASSLVIAGVEQFF
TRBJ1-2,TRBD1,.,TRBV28,TGTGCCAGCAGTTTAAAGGACAGGGACCTGGCTGGCTACACCTTC,CASSLKDRDLAGYTF
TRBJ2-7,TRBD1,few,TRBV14,TGTGCCAGCAGCCAGGGTTGGACAGGGCTTAGGGACGAGCAGTACTTC,CASSQGWTGLRDEQYF
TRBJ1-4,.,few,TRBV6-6,TGTGCCAGCAGTTATGGGGGAGGGGAAAAACTGTTTTTT,CASSYGGGEKLFF
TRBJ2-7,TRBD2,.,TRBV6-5,TGTGCCAGTTCAAGGACTAGCGGATACGAGCAGTACTTC,CASSRTSGYEQYF
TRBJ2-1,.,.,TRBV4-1,TGCGCCAGCAGCCAATTTTGGGACACCTACAATGAGCAGTTCTTC,CASSQFWDTYNEQFF
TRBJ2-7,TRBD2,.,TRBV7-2,TGTGCCAGCAGCTTCTATAGCGGGGGTCCTACCGAGCAGTACTTC,CASSFYSGGPTEQYF
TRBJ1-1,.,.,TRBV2,TGTGCCAGCACCAAGACGGGGAACACTGAAGCTTTCTTT,CASTKTGNTEAFF
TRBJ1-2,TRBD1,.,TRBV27,TGTGCCAGCAGTTTAACAGGGGGCCTGGGCTACACCTTC,CASSLTGGLGYTF
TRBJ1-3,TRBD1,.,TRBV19,TGTGCCAGTAAATCGTCAGGGGGTGGAAACACCATATATTTT,CASKSSGGGNTIYF
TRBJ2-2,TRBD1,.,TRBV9,TGTGCCAGCAGCGTAGGGACAGGCCCCGGGGAGCTGTTTTTT,CASSVGTGPGELFF
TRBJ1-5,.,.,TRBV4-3,TGCGCCAGCAGCCAAGATCCCCCAGGGGACGGTCAGCCCCAGCATTTT,CASSQDPPGDGQPQHF
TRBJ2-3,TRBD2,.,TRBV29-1,TGCAGCGTTTCGGGACAGCGCGGGAGGGGGACAGATACGCAGTATTTT,CSVSGQRGRGTDTQYF
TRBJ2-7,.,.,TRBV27,TGTGCCAGCAGCCCCTACAGATTTGACGAGCAGTACTTC,CASSPYRFDEQYF
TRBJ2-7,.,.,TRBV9,TGTGCCAGCAGCGTAGAGAAGGGGCGACCCTACGAGCAGTACTTC,CASSVEKGRPYEQYF
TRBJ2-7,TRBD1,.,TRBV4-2,TGTGCCAGCAGCCAAGGAGGGACAGGTTCTCTCGAGCAGTACTTC,CASSQGGTGSLEQYF
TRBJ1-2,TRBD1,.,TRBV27,TGTGCCAGCAGCCGGGGACAGGGGTATACCTTC,CASSRGQGYTF
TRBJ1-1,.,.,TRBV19,TGTGCCAGTAGTATGGGGGGAGGCACTGAAGCTTTCTTT,CASSMGGGTEAFF
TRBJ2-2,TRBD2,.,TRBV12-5,TGTGCTAGAAGCGGGAGTGGCACCGGGGAGCTGTTTTTT,CARSGSGTGELFF
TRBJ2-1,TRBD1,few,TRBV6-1,TGTGCCAGCAGAAACCGGGACAGGGGCAATGAGCAGTTCTTC,CASRNRDRGNEQFF
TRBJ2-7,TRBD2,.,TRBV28,TGTGCCAGCAGTACCGGGGTAGCGGGAGGCGGATGGGAGCAGTACTTC,CASSTGVAGGGWEQYF
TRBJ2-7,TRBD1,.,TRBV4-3,TGCGCCAGCAGCCAAGAGGCGAGACAGGGAACCTACGAGCAGTACTTC,CASSQEARQGTYEQYF
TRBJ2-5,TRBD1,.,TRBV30,TGTGCCTGGAGGGGGGACAGGGGGCACGAGACCCAGTACTTC,CAWRGDRGHETQYF
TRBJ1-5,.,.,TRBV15,TGTGCCACCAGCAGAGATGTCGCAGGGTATAGCAATCAGCCCCAGCATTTT,CATSRDVAGYSNQPQHF
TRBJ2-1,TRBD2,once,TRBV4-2,TGTGCCAGCAGCCAACCGGGACTAGCTTGGAATGAGCAGTTCTTC,CASSQPGLAWNEQFF
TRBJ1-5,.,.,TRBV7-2,TGTGCCAGCAGCTCCCCAGGGGAGGGCCAGCCCCAGCATTTT,CASSSPGEGQPQHF
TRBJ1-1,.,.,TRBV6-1,TGTGCCAGCAGGGCCCCGGGGGGGCTGGGCACTGAAGCTTTCTTT,CASRAPGGLGTEAFF
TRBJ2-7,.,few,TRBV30,TGTGCCTGGAGTCAGGACACGATCTCCTACGAGCAGTACTTC,CAWSQDTISYEQYF
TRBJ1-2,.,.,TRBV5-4,TGTGCCAGCAGCTCCTACAAAACCCGGACAGCGAGCTATGGCTACACCTTC,CASSSYKTRTASYGYTF
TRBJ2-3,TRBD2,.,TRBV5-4,TGTGCCAGCAGCTTGCCGACTAGCGGGAGCACAGATACGCAGTATTTT,CASSLPTSGSTDTQYF
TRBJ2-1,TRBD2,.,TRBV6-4,TGTGCCAGCAGTGGGACTAGCGGGAGCAATGAGCAGTTCTTC,CASSGTSGSNEQFF
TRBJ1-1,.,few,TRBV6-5,TGTGCCAGCAGCTCCCGACTTGAAGCTTTCTTT,CASSSRLEAFF
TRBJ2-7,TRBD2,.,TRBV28,TGTGCCAGCAGTCCCCCGACTAGCGGGAGGTACGAGCAGTACTTC,CASSPPTSGRYEQYF
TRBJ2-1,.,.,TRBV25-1,TGTGCCAGCAGTGAGGTTCAGAAATCCTACAATGAGCAGTTCTTC,CASSEVQKSYNEQFF
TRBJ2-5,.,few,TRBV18,TGTGCCAGCTCACCACCGGTCAGACAAGAGACCCAGTACTTC,CASSPPVRQETQYF
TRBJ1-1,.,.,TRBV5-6,TGTGCCAGCAGCTTAAACAGGGAGGGTCGGGACAAAGCTGAAGCTTTCTTT,CASSLNREGRDKAEAFF
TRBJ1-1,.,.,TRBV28,TGTGCCAGCAGTGCCGTCCGGGGTTGGGGGAACACTGAAGCTTTCTTT,CASSAVRGWGNTEAFF
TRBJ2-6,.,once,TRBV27,TGTGCCAGCAGTTTTGAGGGAACAACTGGGGCCAACGTCCTGACTTTC,CASSFEGTTGANVLTF
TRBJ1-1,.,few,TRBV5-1,TGCGCCAGCAGCTTCACAGGGTCCAAGGCTAACACTGAAGCTTTCTTT,CASSFTGSKANTEAFF
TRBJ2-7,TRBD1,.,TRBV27,TGTGCCAGCAGCCGAGACAGGGTCTACGAGCAGTACTTC,CASSRDRVYEQYF